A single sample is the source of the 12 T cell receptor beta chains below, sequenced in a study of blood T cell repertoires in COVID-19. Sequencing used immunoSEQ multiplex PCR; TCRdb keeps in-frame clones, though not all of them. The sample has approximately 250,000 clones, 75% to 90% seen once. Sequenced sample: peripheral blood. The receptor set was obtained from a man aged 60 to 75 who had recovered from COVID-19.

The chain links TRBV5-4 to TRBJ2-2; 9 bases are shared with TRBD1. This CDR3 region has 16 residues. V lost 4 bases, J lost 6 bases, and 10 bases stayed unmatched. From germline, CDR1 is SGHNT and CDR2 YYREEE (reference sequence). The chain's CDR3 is CASSADRGTLSGELFF. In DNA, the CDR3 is TGTGCCAGCAGCGCAGACAGGGGGACTTTGTCCGGGGAGCTGTTTTTT.

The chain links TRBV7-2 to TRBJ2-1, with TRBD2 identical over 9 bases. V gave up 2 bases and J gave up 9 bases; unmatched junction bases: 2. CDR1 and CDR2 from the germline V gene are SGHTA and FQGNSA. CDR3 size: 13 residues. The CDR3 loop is CASSLILAGEQFF. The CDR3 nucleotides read TGTGCCAGCAGCTTAATACTAGCGGGTGAGCAGTTCTTC. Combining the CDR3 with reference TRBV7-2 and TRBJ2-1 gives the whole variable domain GAGVSQSPSNKVTEKGKDVELRCDPISGHTALYWYRQSLGQGLEFLIYFQGNSAPDKSGLPSDRFSAERTGGSVSTLTIQRTQQEDSAVYLCASSLILAGEQFFGPGTRLTVL.

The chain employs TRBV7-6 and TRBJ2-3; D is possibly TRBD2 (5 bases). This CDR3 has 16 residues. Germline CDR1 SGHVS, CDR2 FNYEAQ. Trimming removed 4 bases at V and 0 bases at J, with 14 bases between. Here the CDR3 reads CASSSTTLTSTDTQYF. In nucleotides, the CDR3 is TGTGCCAGCAGCTCGACTACCTTGACTAGCACAGATACGCAGTATTTT.

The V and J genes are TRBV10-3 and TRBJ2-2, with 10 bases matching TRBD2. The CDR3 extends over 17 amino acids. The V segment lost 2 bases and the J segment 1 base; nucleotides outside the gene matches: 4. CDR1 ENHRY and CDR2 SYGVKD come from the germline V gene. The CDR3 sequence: CAISEGGLALNTGELFF. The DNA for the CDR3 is TGTGCCATCAGTGAGGGGGGACTAGCGCTGAACACCGGGGAGCTGTTTTTT.

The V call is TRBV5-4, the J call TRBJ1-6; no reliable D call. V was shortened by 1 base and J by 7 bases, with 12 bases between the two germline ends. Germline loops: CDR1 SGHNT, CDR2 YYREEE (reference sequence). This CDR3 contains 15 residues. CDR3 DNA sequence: TGTGCCAGCAGCTTGTTGGGTAGCATGAATTCACCCCTCCACTTT. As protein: CASSLLGSMNSPLHF.

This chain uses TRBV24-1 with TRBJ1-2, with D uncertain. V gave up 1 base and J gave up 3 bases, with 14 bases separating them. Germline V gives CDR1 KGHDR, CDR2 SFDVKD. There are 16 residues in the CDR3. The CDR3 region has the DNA TGTGCCACCAGTGATTTTGGACTATCGACTTACTATGGCTACACCTTC. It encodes CATSDFGLSTYYGYTF.

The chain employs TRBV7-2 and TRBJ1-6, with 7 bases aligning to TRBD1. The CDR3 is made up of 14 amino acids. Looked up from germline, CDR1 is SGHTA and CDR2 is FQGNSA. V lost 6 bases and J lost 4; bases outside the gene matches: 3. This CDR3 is CASRTGPYNSPLHF. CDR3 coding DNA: TGTGCCAGCAGGACAGGGCCTTATAATTCACCCCTCCACTTT.

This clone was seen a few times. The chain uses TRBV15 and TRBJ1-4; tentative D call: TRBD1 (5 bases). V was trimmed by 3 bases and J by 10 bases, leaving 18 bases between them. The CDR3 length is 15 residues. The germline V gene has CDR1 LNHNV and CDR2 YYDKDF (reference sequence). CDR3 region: CATSSLMAGRGKLFF. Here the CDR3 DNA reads TGTGCCACCAGCAGTTTAATGGCGGGGCGTGGAAAACTGTTTTTT.

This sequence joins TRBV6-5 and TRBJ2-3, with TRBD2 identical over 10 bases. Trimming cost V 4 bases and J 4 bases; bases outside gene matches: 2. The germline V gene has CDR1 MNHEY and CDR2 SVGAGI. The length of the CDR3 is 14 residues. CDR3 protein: CASSSSGGADTQYF. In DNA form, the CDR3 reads TGTGCCAGCAGTTCCAGCGGGGGGGCAGATACGCAGTATTTT.

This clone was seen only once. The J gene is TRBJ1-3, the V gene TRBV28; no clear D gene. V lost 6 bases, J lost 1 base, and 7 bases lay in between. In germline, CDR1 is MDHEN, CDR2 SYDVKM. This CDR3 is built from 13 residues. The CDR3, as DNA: TGTGCCAGCAGCGTCACATCTGGAAACACCATATATTTT. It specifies CASSVTSGNTIYF.

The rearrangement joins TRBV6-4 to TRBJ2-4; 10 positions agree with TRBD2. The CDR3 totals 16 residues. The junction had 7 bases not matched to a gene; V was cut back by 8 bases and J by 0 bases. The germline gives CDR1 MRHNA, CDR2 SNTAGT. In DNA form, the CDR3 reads TGTGCCAGCGGGAGGACTAGCGGACTAGCCAAAAACATTCAGTACTTC. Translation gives CASGRTSGLAKNIQYF.

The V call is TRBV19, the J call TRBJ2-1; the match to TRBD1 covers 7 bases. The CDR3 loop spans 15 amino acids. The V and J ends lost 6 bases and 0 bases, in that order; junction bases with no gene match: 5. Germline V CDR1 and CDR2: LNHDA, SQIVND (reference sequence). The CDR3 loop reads CASRRSGGSYNEQFF. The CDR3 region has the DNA TGTGCCAGTAGACGATCAGGGGGCTCCTACAATGAGCAGTTCTTC.